What follows describes a single T cell receptor beta chain. The table came from immunoSEQ multiplex PCR; TCRdb's copy has only in-frame clones and leaves some out. The table lists some 91,000 clones, around 86% of them singletons, with approximately 2.5% in the top ten. The source of the sample is a study of T cell responses to AZD1222 COVID-19 vaccine. This TCR was recovered from an adult in good health. Sample: peripheral blood, taken on day 0 of AZD1222 vaccination.

The CDR3 is CASSVVGGSNEKLFF. The CDR3, as DNA: TGTGCCAGCTCAGTCGTCGGTGGGTCTAATGAAAAACTGTTTTTT. The chain uses TRBV18 and TRBJ1-4; D uncertain. Germline V CDR1 and CDR2: KGHSH, LQKENI. V shed 5 bases and J shed 3 bases, with 13 bases lying between them. This CDR3 is built from 15 residues.